What follows is one T cell receptor (beta chain) and its context. Its binding antigen is unknown. No per-base quality is available; no much larger clone lies one base away. These data belong to a study of CD8 T cells in ankylosing spondylitis (dated by TCRdb to about 2017). Some background on the complete study: The study set out to find disease-linked TCR variants by profiling T cell receptor beta repertoires in ankylosing spondylitis patients and healthy donors. The full study cohort was made up of roughly 25 ankylosing spondylitis patients and 108 healthy donors. Peripheral blood samples were taken, and synovial fluid was additionally collected from ankylosing spondylitis patients. The paper's findings and limits, for the study overall: Some of the motif variants had been reported before in the synovial fluid and blood of reactive arthritis patients, a finding that suggests common disease-initiation mechanisms. The disease-linked clones showed a CD8+ phenotype and occurred at relatively low frequencies in peripheral blood. Blood from ankylosing spondylitis patients appeared to be characterized by a TCR beta motif composed of about eight highly homologous amino acid variants. According to the report, matched synovial fluid samples from ankylosing spondylitis patients were significantly enriched for the disease-linked clones.

V is clipped by 5 bases and J by 3 bases, and the sequence between their germline boundaries is 20 bases long. The CDR3 goes from the cysteine to the phenylalanine over 17 residues. The CDR3 DNA has 51 bases and is translated from base 1. CDR1 and CDR2 (SGHRS, YFSETQ) derive from the germline V gene. The listed sequencing device is Illumina HiSeq 2500. Quantitative 5'-RACE with molecular barcodes was the method used to prepare the TCR beta libraries. On the study's bioinformatics: A new computational method, built on a probabilistic model of VDJ rearrangement, was used to identify disease-linked TCR variants. TCRdb cleaned the public reads at Q25 with fastp, built clones with MiXCR and kept in-frame beta chains. Rows with one shared CDR3 protein collapse into an entry with the most common genes and DNA. TCRdb's processing, not the authors' own work, is the source of the V and J calls. The sample data list 500,000 to 650,000 distinct CDR3 sequences, and roughly 5.2% of these were observed just once. The ten top clones hold 3% to 4.5% of the sample.

This clonotype was obtained from a male donor with ankylosing spondylitis. The rearrangement joined TRBV5-1 to TRBJ1-4, and possibly TRBD1, on 5 matching bases. The sequenced sample was blood, either unsorted or a sorted T cell fraction (not recorded which). The nucleotide sequence is given as TGCGCCAGCAGAGGAGGGGTATTGGTTATTCCTAATGAAAAACTGTTTTTT. The resulting protein is CASRGGVLVIPNEKLFF.